A selection of T cell receptor beta chains follows, all from one sample in a study of control samples from healthy donors and cancer patients. TCRdb keeps only in-frame clones here, not all; method: immunoSEQ multiplex PCR. The sample yields 250,000 to 300,000 clones, about 80% seen once. Sequenced: PBMCs. Receptors originate from a woman aged 60-70 years with lung cancer. Each CDR3 is given with its conserved first and last residue. Fields, in order: CDR3 protein, CDR3 DNA, J gene, clone size, D gene, V gene. D genes are given only for firm matches. The size of a clone is reported for some rows only, either as once, few or many, or as a class for expanded clones.

CDR3aa: CASSLGQGSGNSPLHF
CDR3nt: TGCGCCAGCAGCTTGGGACAGGGGTCCGGGAATTCACCCCTCCACTTT
j_gene: TRBJ1-6
abundance: -
d_gene: TRBD1
v_gene: TRBV5-1

CDR3aa: CASSYGTGMASYEQYF
CDR3nt: TGTGCCAGCAGTTACGGGACAGGGATGGCCTCCTACGAGCAGTACTTC
j_gene: TRBJ2-7
abundance: -
d_gene: TRBD1
v_gene: TRBV6-5

CDR3aa: CASSRGITEAFF
CDR3nt: TGTGCCAGCAGCCGGGGGATCACTGAAGCTTTCTTT
j_gene: TRBJ1-1
abundance: -
d_gene: -
v_gene: TRBV3-1/TRBV3-2

CDR3aa: CTPSDLQGLYSGYTF
CDR3nt: TGCACACCTTCGGACCTACAGGGTCTTTACAGTGGCTACACCTTC
j_gene: TRBJ1-2
abundance: -
d_gene: -
v_gene: TRBV29-1

CDR3aa: CASSEGQWAEAFF
CDR3nt: TGTGCCAGCAGTGAAGGACAGTGGGCCGAAGCTTTCTTT
j_gene: TRBJ1-1
abundance: -
d_gene: -
v_gene: TRBV6-1

CDR3aa: CALRGQGINEQFF
CDR3nt: TGTGCCCTCCGAGGACAGGGGATCAATGAGCAGTTCTTC
j_gene: TRBJ2-1
abundance: -
d_gene: TRBD1
v_gene: TRBV10-3

CDR3aa: CASSERLAGGSEQFF
CDR3nt: TGTGCCAGCAGTGAACGGCTAGCGGGAGGGAGTGAGCAGTTCTTC
j_gene: TRBJ2-1
abundance: -
d_gene: TRBD2
v_gene: TRBV2

CDR3aa: CASSQELAGRGTQYF
CDR3nt: TGTGCCAGCAGCCAAGAACTAGCGGGGAGGGGGACCCAGTACTTC
j_gene: TRBJ2-5
abundance: -
d_gene: TRBD2
v_gene: TRBV4-2

CDR3aa: CASSAPSGGFYTEAFF
CDR3nt: TGTGCCAGCAGCGCCCCGAGTGGGGGTTTTTACACTGAAGCTTTCTTT
j_gene: TRBJ1-1
abundance: once
d_gene: -
v_gene: TRBV9

CDR3aa: CASSLAQGAGQPQHF
CDR3nt: TGTGCCAGCAGCTTAGCACAGGGGGCAGGTCAGCCCCAGCATTTT
j_gene: TRBJ1-5
abundance: -
d_gene: TRBD1
v_gene: TRBV7-2

CDR3aa: CASSLASGAAATYEQYF
CDR3nt: TGCGCCAGCAGCTTGGCGTCAGGGGCGGCAGCTACCTACGAGCAGTACTTC
j_gene: TRBJ2-7
abundance: -
d_gene: -
v_gene: TRBV5-1

CDR3aa: CASSLQGQPQHF
CDR3nt: TGTGCCAGCAGTTTGCAAGGTCAGCCCCAGCATTTT
j_gene: TRBJ1-5
abundance: -
d_gene: -
v_gene: TRBV28

CDR3aa: CASSLARGGNSYNEQFF
CDR3nt: TGTGCCAGCAGCTTGGCCAGGGGCGGGAATTCCTACAATGAGCAGTTCTTC
j_gene: TRBJ2-1
abundance: -
d_gene: -
v_gene: TRBV5-4

CDR3aa: CASSFEGDGYTF
CDR3nt: TGTGCCAGCAGCTTCGAGGGGGATGGCTACACCTTC
j_gene: TRBJ1-2
abundance: -
d_gene: -
v_gene: TRBV11-2

CDR3aa: CASREAGGSTDTQYF
CDR3nt: TGTGCCAGCAGAGAAGCGGGGGGCAGCACAGATACGCAGTATTTT
j_gene: TRBJ2-3
abundance: -
d_gene: TRBD2
v_gene: TRBV6-1

CDR3aa: CASSLVSGRALAKNIQYF
CDR3nt: TGTGCCAGCAGCTTGGTTAGCGGGAGGGCCTTAGCCAAAAACATTCAGTACTTC
j_gene: TRBJ2-4
abundance: few
d_gene: TRBD2
v_gene: TRBV5-6

CDR3aa: CASSKYRGRWMRAGELFF
CDR3nt: TGTGCCAGCAGCAAGTACAGGGGGCGTTGGATGAGGGCCGGGGAGCTGTTTTTT
j_gene: TRBJ2-2
abundance: once
d_gene: TRBD1
v_gene: TRBV7-3

CDR3aa: CASSLGPGQMNTEAFF
CDR3nt: TGCGCCAGCAGCTTGGGGCCGGGACAGATGAACACTGAAGCTTTCTTT
j_gene: TRBJ1-1
abundance: -
d_gene: TRBD1
v_gene: TRBV5-1

CDR3aa: CASGGSYIETQYF
CDR3nt: TGTGCCAGTGGGGGCAGTTACATTGAGACCCAGTACTTC
j_gene: TRBJ2-5
abundance: -
d_gene: -
v_gene: TRBV11-2

CDR3aa: CASSPSLWSYEQYF
CDR3nt: TGTGCCAGCAGCCCAAGTTTATGGTCCTACGAGCAGTACTTC
j_gene: TRBJ2-7
abundance: -
d_gene: -
v_gene: TRBV9

CDR3aa: CASSPRPRGGETQYF
CDR3nt: TGTGCCAGCAGCCCAAGACCCAGGGGAGGGGAGACCCAGTACTTC
j_gene: TRBJ2-5
abundance: -
d_gene: -
v_gene: TRBV9

CDR3aa: CASSLGQGGDTQYF
CDR3nt: TGCGCCAGCAGCTTGGGACAGGGAGGGGATACGCAGTATTTT
j_gene: TRBJ2-3
abundance: -
d_gene: -
v_gene: TRBV5-1

CDR3aa: CASSLARETLGNTEAFF
CDR3nt: TGCGCCAGCAGCTTGGCCCGAGAGACTTTGGGGAACACTGAAGCTTTCTTT
j_gene: TRBJ1-1
abundance: -
d_gene: -
v_gene: TRBV5-1

CDR3aa: CAISEGSGLSNQPQHF
CDR3nt: TGTGCCATCAGTGAGGGCAGTGGCCTTAGCAATCAGCCCCAGCATTTT
j_gene: TRBJ1-5
abundance: -
d_gene: -
v_gene: TRBV10-3

CDR3aa: CASSQVWRTNTGELFF
CDR3nt: TGTGCCAGCAGCCAAGTATGGCGAACGAACACCGGGGAGCTGTTTTTT
j_gene: TRBJ2-2
abundance: -
d_gene: -
v_gene: TRBV4-2

CDR3aa: CATSGRDGSYGYTF
CDR3nt: TGTGCCACCAGCGGCCGGGACGGGAGCTATGGCTACACCTTC
j_gene: TRBJ1-2
abundance: -
d_gene: -
v_gene: TRBV15

CDR3aa: CASRERDSEAFF
CDR3nt: TGTGCCAGCAGAGAACGGGACTCTGAAGCTTTCTTT
j_gene: TRBJ1-1
abundance: -
d_gene: -
v_gene: TRBV27

CDR3aa: CASSESTGAGTQYF
CDR3nt: TGCGCCAGCAGTGAGTCGACAGGGGCCGGGACCCAGTACTTC
j_gene: TRBJ2-5
abundance: -
d_gene: TRBD1
v_gene: TRBV10-2

CDR3aa: CASIASGRVYEQYF
CDR3nt: TGTGCCAGCATCGCTAGCGGGAGAGTTTACGAGCAGTACTTC
j_gene: TRBJ2-7
abundance: -
d_gene: TRBD2
v_gene: TRBV28

CDR3aa: CASSQSLAGVSFMNEQFF
CDR3nt: TGTGCCAGCAGCCAGTCCCTAGCGGGGGTCAGTTTTATGAATGAGCAGTTCTTC
j_gene: TRBJ2-1
abundance: -
d_gene: TRBD2
v_gene: TRBV7-2

CDR3aa: CASSQDLGQLYGYTF
CDR3nt: TGTGCCAGCAGCCAAGATCTCGGGCAGCTCTATGGCTACACCTTC
j_gene: TRBJ1-2
abundance: -
d_gene: -
v_gene: TRBV3-1/TRBV3-2

CDR3aa: CASSLDRDSPLHF
CDR3nt: TGCGCCAGCAGCCTGGACAGGGACTCACCCCTCCACTTT
j_gene: TRBJ1-6
abundance: few
d_gene: TRBD1
v_gene: TRBV5-1

CDR3aa: CASSLGASGSLETQYF
CDR3nt: TGTGCCAGCAGCTTAGGGGCGAGCGGGAGCCTTGAGACCCAGTACTTC
j_gene: TRBJ2-5
abundance: -
d_gene: TRBD2
v_gene: TRBV7-6

CDR3aa: CAWSKGGNTEAFF
CDR3nt: TGTGCCTGGAGCAAAGGAGGGAACACTGAAGCTTTCTTT
j_gene: TRBJ1-1
abundance: -
d_gene: -
v_gene: TRBV30

CDR3aa: CASSLFSSGSTDTQYF
CDR3nt: TGCGCCAGCAGCTTGTTTTCTAGCGGGAGCACAGATACGCAGTATTTT
j_gene: TRBJ2-3
abundance: -
d_gene: TRBD2
v_gene: TRBV5-1

CDR3aa: CASSPRRDTEAFF
CDR3nt: TGTGCCAGCAGCCCTAGGAGGGACACTGAAGCTTTCTTT
j_gene: TRBJ1-1
abundance: -
d_gene: -
v_gene: TRBV11-1

CDR3aa: CASIRGHGYEQYF
CDR3nt: TGTGCCAGCATCAGGGGACACGGATACGAGCAGTACTTC
j_gene: TRBJ2-7
abundance: -
d_gene: -
v_gene: TRBV2

CDR3aa: CASRTFGTYNSPLHF
CDR3nt: TGTGCCAGCAGGACCTTCGGGACCTATAATTCACCCCTCCACTTT
j_gene: TRBJ1-6
abundance: once
d_gene: -
v_gene: TRBV6-5

CDR3aa: CASSLAGGTVDTQYF
CDR3nt: TGCGCCAGCAGCTTGGCGGGCGGGACCGTCGATACGCAGTATTTT
j_gene: TRBJ2-3
abundance: few
d_gene: -
v_gene: TRBV5-1

CDR3aa: CASSLGGNTEAFF
CDR3nt: TGTGCCAGCAGTTTAGGGGGGAACACTGAAGCTTTCTTT
j_gene: TRBJ1-1
abundance: -
d_gene: -
v_gene: TRBV12-3/TRBV12-4

CDR3aa: CATPEGPDGYTF
CDR3nt: TGTGCCACCCCGGAGGGCCCGGATGGCTACACCTTC
j_gene: TRBJ1-2
abundance: -
d_gene: -
v_gene: TRBV21-1

CDR3aa: CASSQDRYQPQHF
CDR3nt: TGTGCCAGCAGCCAGGACAGATATCAGCCCCAGCATTTT
j_gene: TRBJ1-5
abundance: -
d_gene: -
v_gene: TRBV14

CDR3aa: CATRGTGVGNEQFF
CDR3nt: TGTGCCACCAGAGGGACAGGGGTCGGGAATGAGCAGTTCTTC
j_gene: TRBJ2-1
abundance: -
d_gene: TRBD1
v_gene: TRBV24-1

CDR3aa: CASRGGGQGIYEQYF
CDR3nt: TGTGCCAGCAGGGGGGGAGGACAGGGAATCTACGAGCAGTACTTC
j_gene: TRBJ2-7
abundance: -
d_gene: TRBD1
v_gene: TRBV6-5

CDR3aa: CASSIEGRASPLHF
CDR3nt: TGTGCCAGTAGTATCGAAGGGCGCGCTTCACCCCTCCACTTT
j_gene: TRBJ1-6
abundance: -
d_gene: -
v_gene: TRBV19

CDR3aa: CASSLAGFNEKLFF
CDR3nt: TGCGCCAGCAGCTTGGCAGGGTTTAATGAAAAACTGTTTTTT
j_gene: TRBJ1-4
abundance: -
d_gene: -
v_gene: TRBV5-1

CDR3aa: CASSRQGNTGELFF
CDR3nt: TGTGCCAGCAGTCGGCAGGGGAACACCGGGGAGCTGTTTTTT
j_gene: TRBJ2-2
abundance: -
d_gene: -
v_gene: TRBV27

CDR3aa: CASSAGWAGELFF
CDR3nt: TGTGCCAGCAGCGCCGGTTGGGCCGGGGAGCTGTTTTTT
j_gene: TRBJ2-2
abundance: -
d_gene: -
v_gene: TRBV7-7

CDR3aa: CATRQVGDRETQYF
CDR3nt: TGTGCCACCAGACAAGTGGGGGATAGAGAGACCCAGTACTTC
j_gene: TRBJ2-5
abundance: few
d_gene: -
v_gene: TRBV19

CDR3aa: CASSQMMTGGLFF
CDR3nt: TGTGCCAGCAGCCAAATGATGACAGGGGGTCTGTTTTTT
j_gene: TRBJ1-4
abundance: -
d_gene: TRBD1
v_gene: TRBV14

CDR3aa: CASSLPAGFLPEAFF
CDR3nt: TGTGCCAGCAGTCTTCCGGCGGGGTTTCTCCCTGAAGCTTTCTTT
j_gene: TRBJ1-1
abundance: -
d_gene: -
v_gene: TRBV28

CDR3aa: CASGLMVGQAYQPQHF
CDR3nt: TGTGCTAGTGGTTTGATGGTGGGACAGGCATATCAGCCCCAGCATTTT
j_gene: TRBJ1-5
abundance: -
d_gene: TRBD1
v_gene: TRBV12-5

CDR3aa: CASSSAPGLDTEAFF
CDR3nt: TGCGCCAGCAGCTCCGCTCCGGGACTTGACACTGAAGCTTTCTTT
j_gene: TRBJ1-1
abundance: once
d_gene: -
v_gene: TRBV5-1